This TCR beta chain was retrieved from a study of Tregs in tolerant kidney transplant recipients. The method was immunoSEQ multiplex PCR; TCRdb's version includes in-frame clones alone and lacks a portion of them. The table includes 15,000 to 20,000 clones, roughly 58% detected once. The CDR3 totals 13 residues. Germline-derived CDR1 and CDR2 are LGHNT and FRNRAP. Trimming pared 6 bases from V and 9 bases from J, leaving 15 bases between. A remark on this clone: As yet, its antigen is unknown.

This chain links TRBV12-5 with TRBJ1-3; unclear D gene. Sample: Tregs from blood cultured with allogeneic cells. The receptor was isolated from a human donor in good health. The CDR3 protein is CASGNPDRATIYF. DNA for the CDR3: TGTGCTAGTGGCAACCCCGACCGGGCCACCATATATTTT.